This paragraph reports one TCR beta chain. No antigen is known for it. This could be a read error, since a much larger clone is one nucleotide away. Since the CDR3 does not end with the conserved phenylalanine or tryptophan, this likely comes from a read error. The CDR3 has 12 residues. V was trimmed by 5 bases and J by 8 bases, leaving 10 bases between them. Indicated time point: newly diagnosed GD, antithyroid drugs for less than 3 months. Construction of the TCR library relied on RNA isolated from PBMCs. This sample stems from a study of regulatory T cells in long-lasting Graves disease. Findings of the study overall: Among samples with persistent disease, TRBV28, TRBJ1-2 and TRBJ2-5 were favored. Samples came from peripheral blood alone, without thyroid tissue.

Researchers made TCR beta libraries by using iRepertoire HTBI primers and running Arm-PCR on CDR3 regions. TCRdb analysed the multiplex PCR reads with MiXCR anew, one entry per CDR3 protein. The data show some 250,000 distinct CDR3 sequences, with approximately 20% seen just once and around 15% held by the top ten. In addition, the sample was reused for a study of T cells in Graves' hyperthyroidism and ophthalmopathy.

The rearrangement uses TRBV12-3 or TRBV12-4 and TRBJ2-1; D is ambiguous. The TCR sequence derives from a woman in her twenties or thirties with Graves disease. The sample was peripheral blood mononuclear cells (PBMCs), taken at new diagnosis, from a patient treated with antithyroid drugs. CDR3 sequence reads: CASSLIGYEQFL. CDR3 nucleotide sequence: TGTGCCAGCAGTCTGATTGGGTATGAGCAGTTCCTC.